Following are 28 T cell receptor beta chains from one sample sequenced in a study of blood T cell repertoires in COVID-19. Sequenced by immunoSEQ multiplex PCR; TCRdb stores in-frame clones only, minus some. The sample has roughly 180,000 clones, roughly 94% seen once; the top ten hold around 0.8%. Sequencing was done on a sample of peripheral blood. The receptors originated from a man aged 25-40 years with COVID-19, enrolled during active disease.

This clone was detected only once. The chain has TRBV19 and TRBJ2-3; 11 bases align to TRBD2. The trim removed 5 bases at V and 6 bases at J, leaving 7 bases unmatched. There are 15 residues in the CDR3. Germline V gene lookup returns CDR1 LNHDA and CDR2 SQIVND (reference sequence). The CDR3 here is CASSSIAGGPDTQYF. The CDR3 DNA sequence: TGTGCCAGTAGTTCAATAGCGGGGGGGCCGGATACGCAGTATTTT.

The chain combines TRBV15 with TRBJ2-7, with 7 bases fitting TRBD2. CDR1 is LNHNV and CDR2 is YYDKDF in the germline V gene (reference sequence). This CDR3 has 16 residues. V dropped 5 bases and J dropped 7; count of bases not matched to a gene: 17. The CDR3 region has the DNA TGTGCCACCAGCTCCCGGGTAGGGCGGGGGAGCCTGGAGCAGTACTTC. As protein: CATSSRVGRGSLEQYF.

This clone has just one count. The V call is TRBV12-3 or TRBV12-4, the J call TRBJ1-3; perhaps TRBD1 as D (5 bases). Between the trimmed V and J ends, which lost 7 bases and 6 bases, there was a span of 13 bases. CDR3 length equals 13 residues. CDR3 residues: CASTPGGLNTIYF. For the CDR3, the DNA is TGTGCCAGCACCCCCGGGGGGTTAAACACCATATATTTT.

The chain is built from TRBV19 and TRBJ1-5; possibly TRBD1 for D (5 bases). CDR3 length: 14 amino acids. Germline lookup yields CDR1 LNHDA and CDR2 SQIVND (reference sequence). V lost 2 bases and J 3 bases, leaving 8 bases between the germline ends. The CDR3 DNA follows: TGTGCCAGTAGTATAACAGGTTTCAATCAGCCCCAGCATTTT. Its protein is CASSITGFNQPQHF. Together with reference TRBV19 and TRBJ1-5, the CDR3 gives the full variable domain: DGGITQSPKYLFRKEGQNVTLSCEQNLNHDAMYWYRQDPGQGLRLIYYSQIVNDFQKGDIAEGYSVSREKKESFPLTVTSAQKNPTAFYLCASSITGFNQPQHFGDGTRLSIL.

The chain links TRBV5-1 to TRBJ1-2; a weak D match, TRBD1 (6 bases). The V end lost 4 bases, the J end lost 5 bases, and 18 bases lay between the germline ends. CDR1 and CDR2 from the germline V gene are SGHRS and YFSETQ. The CDR3 totals 15 residues. CDR3 coding DNA: TGCGCCAGCAGCCCAGTGCCTGACAGGTGGTATGGCTACACCTTC. Protein product: CASSPVPDRWYGYTF.

CDR3 nucleotides: TGTGCCAGCACCTCAAGGGAGGTGTGGACCGGGGAGCTGTTTTTT. Amino acids: CASTSREVWTGELFF. The chain recombines TRBV9 with TRBJ2-2; TRBD2 is a possible D gene (6 bases). Between the trimmed V and J ends, which lost 6 bases and 5 bases, there was a span of 17 bases. CDR1 and CDR2 (germline): SGDLS, YYNGEE. The CDR3 has 15 residues.

The chain carries TRBV2 and TRBJ1-6; 8 bases fit TRBD1. Germline V lookup: CDR1 SNHLY, CDR2 FYNNEI. V gave up 6 bases and J gave up 10 bases; unmatched junction bases: 20. The CDR3 contains 18 residues. CDR3 coding DNA: TGTGCCAGCAGCAAGGACAGGGTTCGACCCGGCGGTGACTCACCCCTCCACTTT. Translating it yields CASSKDRVRPGGDSPLHF.

The chain has TRBV18 and TRBJ2-1, with 7 positions matching TRBD2. This CDR3 comprises 14 residues. The junction had 5 bases not matched to a gene; V was cut back by 1 base and J by 8 bases. CDR1 and CDR2 from the germline V gene are KGHSH and LQKENI. The CDR3 reads CASSPRGLDDEQFF. The CDR3 DNA reads as TGTGCCAGCTCACCACGAGGACTAGACGATGAGCAGTTCTTC.

The J gene is TRBJ1-3, the V gene TRBV27, with 7 bases fitting TRBD1. The germline V gene encodes CDR1 MNHEY and CDR2 SMNVEV (reference sequence). The CDR3 has 15 amino acids. Germline trimming cut 5 bases from V and 2 bases from J; bases unmatched to any gene: 6. Written as DNA, the CDR3 is TGTGCCAGCAGTGACAGGGTTTTACCTGGAAACACCATATATTTT. Amino acids: CASSDRVLPGNTIYF.

The chain combines TRBV3-1 (or the pseudogene TRBV3-2) with TRBJ2-1; the match to TRBD2 covers 14 bases. CDR3 size: 16 residues. Trimming at V came to 1 base and at J to 4 bases, leaving 0 bases not matched to a gene. Germline CDR1 reads LGHDT; CDR2 reads YNNKEL (reference sequence). The CDR3 DNA sequence: TGTGCCAGCAGCCAAGGGACTAGCGGGGGGTACAATGAGCAGTTCTTC. Translated, it gives CASSQGTSGGYNEQFF.

The rearrangement links TRBV19 to TRBJ2-6, with D maybe TRBD1 (7 bases). Trimming took 6 bases from V and 1 from J, leaving 16 bases between them. Germline lookup yields CDR1 LNHDA and CDR2 SQIVND (reference sequence). The CDR3 is made up of 17 amino acids. CDR3 in amino acids: CASRETGRFSGANVLTF. The DNA for the CDR3 is TGTGCCAGTAGGGAGACAGGGAGGTTTTCTGGGGCCAACGTCCTGACTTTC.

The CDR3 DNA is TGTGCCAGCAGCCAACAAGCAACTAATGAAAAACTGTTTTTT. Translated, it gives CASSQQATNEKLFF. This rearrangement joins TRBV7-9 to TRBJ1-4, with D unresolved. Trimming cost V 5 bases and J 0 bases, with 7 bases left between them. This CDR3 has 14 residues. The germline gives CDR1 SEHNR, CDR2 FQNEAQ (reference sequence).

V gene TRBV3-1 (or the pseudogene TRBV3-2) combines with J gene TRBJ1-1; D is possibly TRBD1 (6 bases). Per the germline V gene, CDR1 is LGHDT and CDR2 is YNNKEL (reference sequence). The CDR3 contains 14 residues. V was cut by 4 bases and J by 1 base, with 10 bases left in between. Here the CDR3 reads CASSLPGQNTEAFF. CDR3 DNA: TGTGCCAGCAGCCTACCGGGACAGAACACTGAAGCTTTCTTT.

This chain connects TRBV6-5 to TRBJ1-1, with TRBD1 matching over 7 bases. The V and J ends lost 9 bases and 3 bases, in that order; junction bases with no gene match: 13. This CDR3 region has 15 residues. Germline values: CDR1 MNHEY, CDR2 SVGAGI. The CDR3 sequence is CASKLRGRRDTEAFF. The CDR3 coding sequence is TGTGCCAGTAAACTAAGGGGGCGCAGGGACACTGAAGCTTTCTTT.

The chain combines TRBV2 with TRBJ2-7, with 14 nucleotides matching TRBD2. This CDR3 has 20 residues. The germline V gene has CDR1 SNHLY and CDR2 FYNNEI. Trimming removed 7 bases from V and 0 bases from J; junction bases left unmatched: 17. The CDR3 sequence is CASILLAGTSGGRSSYEQYF. CDR3 bases: TGTGCCAGCATTTTACTAGCCGGGACTAGCGGGGGCCGTAGCTCCTACGAGCAGTACTTC.

This chain joins TRBV7-9 and TRBJ1-1, with 8 nucleotides matching TRBD1. The length of the CDR3 is 16 residues. The ends lost 5 bases at V and 2 bases at J; junction bases unmatched: 10. Germline CDR1 reads SEHNR; CDR2 reads FQNEAQ (reference sequence). The CDR3 nucleotides are TGTGCCAGCAGCCCCCCCCCGGGACAGGTCAACACTGAAGCTTTCTTT. Translation gives CASSPPPGQVNTEAFF. Based on the CDR3 plus reference TRBV7-9 and TRBJ1-1, the full variable domain is DTGVSQNPRHKITKRGQNVTFRCDPISEHNRLYWYRQTLGQGPEFLTYFQNEAQLEKSRLLSDRFSAERPKGSFSTLEIQRTEQGDSAMYLCASSPPPGQVNTEAFFGQGTRLTVV.

The V call is TRBV27, the J call TRBJ1-2; 7 nucleotides match TRBD1. Germline assignment: CDR1 MNHEY and CDR2 SMNVEV (reference sequence). This CDR3 is 16 amino acids long. With 2 bases clipped from V and 0 bases from J, the junction kept 6 bases outside the gene matches. CDR3 in amino acids: CASSLTGTVSNYGYTF. In nucleotides, the CDR3 is TGTGCCAGCAGTTTAACTGGGACAGTCTCTAACTATGGCTACACCTTC.

The chain joins TRBV6-5 to TRBJ2-7; TRBD1 aligns across 9 bases. This CDR3 contains 14 residues. Germline V CDR1 and CDR2: MNHEY, SVGAGI. V lost 6 bases, J lost 4 bases, and 7 bases stayed unmatched. The CDR3 DNA is TGTGCCAGCAGGTCGTCGGACAGGGGATACGAGCAGTACTTC. It specifies CASRSSDRGYEQYF.

For the CDR3, the DNA is TGTGCCAGTAGTACGACGGACTATAGCAATCAGCCCCAGCATTTT. Translating gives CASSTTDYSNQPQHF. V usage is TRBV19 and J usage is TRBJ1-5; no definite D call. Germline V CDR1 and CDR2: LNHDA, SQIVND (reference sequence). This CDR3 has 15 amino acids. Trimming removed 4 bases from V and 0 bases from J, with 10 bases in between.

V gene TRBV19 combines with J gene TRBJ1-1, with D perhaps matching TRBD1 (6 bases). Germline CDR1 LNHDA, CDR2 SQIVND (reference sequence). Trimming shortened V by 1 base and J by 7 bases, and 13 bases separated the two germline ends. CDR3 length equals 14 residues. The CDR3 DNA reads as TGTGCCAGTAGTATAGGTTCAGGGGACGGTGAAGCTTTCTTT. It is translated as CASSIGSGDGEAFF.

This clone was recorded once. V and J are TRBV5-1 and TRBJ1-1; TRBD1 matches 8 bases. Germline V CDR1 and CDR2: SGHRS, YFSETQ. The V segment lost 3 bases and the J segment 5 bases; nucleotides outside the gene matches: 6. This CDR3 is built from 14 residues. CDR3 DNA sequence: TGCGCCAGCAGCTACTCAGGGGGCGGTACTGAAGCTTTCTTT. This codes for CASSYSGGGTEAFF.

The rearrangement links TRBV7-9 to TRBJ1-6, with D possibly matching TRBD1 (5 bases). Trimming took 6 bases from V and 8 from J, leaving 14 bases between them. From germline, CDR1 is SEHNR and CDR2 FQNEAQ (reference sequence). The CDR3 has 14 amino acids. For the CDR3, the DNA is TGTGCCAGCAGTCTAGTCCTAGGGGATTCACCCCTCCACTTT. Its translation: CASSLVLGDSPLHF.

The chain has TRBV6-1 and TRBJ2-2; TRBD1 agrees at 7 bases. Trimming cost V 1 base and J 1 base; bases outside gene matches: 3. Germline V gene lookup returns CDR1 MNHNS and CDR2 SASEGT. This CDR3 region has 16 residues. The CDR3 sequence: CASSEVSGGNTGELFF. The CDR3 DNA sequence: TGTGCCAGCAGTGAAGTATCAGGGGGGAACACCGGGGAGCTGTTTTTT.

This clone was seen just once. CDR3 sequence (DNA): TGTGCCAGTAGTCTCGCCGGGACAGGGGGTGGAAACACCATATATTTT. This translates into CASSLAGTGGGNTIYF. V is TRBV19 and J is TRBJ1-3; 11 bases map to TRBD1. CDR3 length: 16 amino acids. The germline V gene has CDR1 LNHDA and CDR2 SQIVND (reference sequence). V lost 5 bases to trimming and J lost 3 bases; unmatched junction nucleotides: 6.

This sequence joins TRBV6-1 and TRBJ1-1, with 10 bases fitting TRBD1. The CDR3 is made up of 15 amino acids. With 2 bases clipped from V and 5 bases from J, the junction kept 5 bases outside the gene matches. Germline CDR1 reads MNHNS; CDR2 reads SASEGT. The chain's CDR3 is CASSEMRTGGTEAFF. The CDR3 DNA reads TGTGCCAGCAGTGAAATGAGGACAGGGGGAACTGAAGCTTTCTTT.

This clone was observed once. The chain joins TRBV25-1 to TRBJ2-1; 12 positions match TRBD2. The germline V gene encodes CDR1 MGHDK and CDR2 SYGVNS. The CDR3 has 17 amino acids. Unmatched junction bases numbered 11, after V lost 5 bases and J lost 6 bases. The CDR3 DNA reads as TGTGCCAGCAGTAGATCTAGCGGGGGGGCCCAAGTCAATGAGCAGTTCTTC. Translating gives CASSRSSGGAQVNEQFF.

The genes are TRBV4-2 and TRBJ2-3, with D tentatively TRBD1 (5 bases). The V gene lost 0 bases and the J gene lost 6 bases, with 13 bases spanning the gap. Germline lookup yields CDR1 LGHNA and CDR2 YNFKEQ. There are 15 residues in the CDR3. For the CDR3, the DNA is TGTGCCAGCAGCCAAGATAGCAGGGCTGGGGATACGCAGTATTTT. This gives the protein CASSQDSRAGDTQYF.

This clone appeared a single time. The CDR3 nucleotides read TGTGCCAGCAGCTTCTGGGCGGGGGACAATGAGCAGTTCTTC. It codes for CASSFWAGDNEQFF. This sequence joins TRBV7-2 and TRBJ2-1; 7 bases map to TRBD2. The CDR3 is 14 amino acids. From germline, CDR1 is SGHTA and CDR2 FQGNSA. With V trimmed by 3 bases and J by 5 bases, 4 bases remained unmatched.